This T cell receptor beta chain stems from a study of OX40 agonist ivuxolimab in advanced cancers. TCRdb's copy holds only in-frame clones and misses some; the assay was immunoSEQ multiplex PCR. The data hold some 57,000 clones, with roughly 80% observed a single time. Per germline, CDR1 SGHDN and CDR2 FVKESK. J gave up 3 bases and V 3 bases, and 10 bases lay outside the gene matches. This CDR3 has 19 residues. The receptor's source is an adult with an advanced solid tumor such as melanoma, head and neck, liver or kidney cancer. The chain joins TRBV14 to TRBJ2-2; TRBD2 matches 13 bases. Sequenced here: CD4+ or CD8+ T cells sorted from blood, sampled in a trial of the OX40 agonist ivuxolimab. CDR3 nucleotide sequence: TGTGCCAGCAGCCAGGAACTAGCGGGGGGGCCGTTGGACACCGGGGAGCTGTTTTTT. Its protein is CASSQELAGGPLDTGELFF.